This T cell receptor beta chain came from a study of OX40 agonist ivuxolimab in advanced cancers. Study in general: A diagnosis of hepatocellular carcinoma, melanoma, renal cell or head and neck cancer was present in dose-escalation patients. Prior checkpoint blockade (anti-PD-1, anti-PD-L1 or anti-CTLA-4) was permitted; approximately 44% had it. The mean age was about 57 years, ranging from about 23 to 85, with 82.7% of participants male.

Germline assignment: CDR1 MNHEY and CDR2 SMNVEV (reference sequence). The V gene lost 4 bases and the J gene lost 7 bases, with 10 bases spanning the gap. This CDR3 region has 13 residues. Produced via immunoSEQ multiplex PCR; TCRdb's table is partial and in-frame only. The sample includes some 90,000 clones, about 87% of them seen just once. On cycle 4 day 1 and cycle 7 day 1, as well as at baseline, blood was sampled. Material: CD4+ or CD8+ T cells sorted from blood, obtained in a trial of the OX40 agonist ivuxolimab. This sequence joins TRBV27 and TRBJ2-2; unclear D gene. This sequence was found in an adult with an advanced solid tumor such as melanoma, head and neck, liver or kidney cancer. The CDR3 DNA sequence: TGTGCCAGCAGTTCCAGCTATGGCGGGGAGCTGTTTTTT. Translated: CASSSSYGGELFF.